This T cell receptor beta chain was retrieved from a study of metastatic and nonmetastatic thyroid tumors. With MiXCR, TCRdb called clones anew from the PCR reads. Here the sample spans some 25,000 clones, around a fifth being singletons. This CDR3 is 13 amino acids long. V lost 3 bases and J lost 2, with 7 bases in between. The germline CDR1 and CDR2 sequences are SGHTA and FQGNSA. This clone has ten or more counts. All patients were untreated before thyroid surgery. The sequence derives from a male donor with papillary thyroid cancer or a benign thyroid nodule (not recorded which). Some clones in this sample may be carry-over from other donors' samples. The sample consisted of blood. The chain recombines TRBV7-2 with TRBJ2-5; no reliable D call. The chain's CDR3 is CASSFAPQETQYF. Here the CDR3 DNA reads TGTGCCAGCAGCTTTGCCCCTCAAGAGACCCAGTACTTC.